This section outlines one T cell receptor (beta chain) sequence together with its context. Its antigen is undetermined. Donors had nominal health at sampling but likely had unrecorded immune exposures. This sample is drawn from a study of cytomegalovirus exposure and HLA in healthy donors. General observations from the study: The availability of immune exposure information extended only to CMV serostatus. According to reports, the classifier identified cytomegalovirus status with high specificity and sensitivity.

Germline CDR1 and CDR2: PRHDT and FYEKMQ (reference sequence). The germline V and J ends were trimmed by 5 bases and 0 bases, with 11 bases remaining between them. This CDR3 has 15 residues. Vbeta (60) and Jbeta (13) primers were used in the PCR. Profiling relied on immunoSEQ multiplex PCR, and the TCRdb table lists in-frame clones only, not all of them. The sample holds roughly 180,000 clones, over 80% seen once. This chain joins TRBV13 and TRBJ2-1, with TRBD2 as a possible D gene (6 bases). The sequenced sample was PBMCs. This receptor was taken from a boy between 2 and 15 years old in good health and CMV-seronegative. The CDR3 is CASSLYGSSYNEQFF. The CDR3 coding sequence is TGTGCCAGCAGCCTATACGGGAGCTCCTACAATGAGCAGTTCTTC.